Shown below are 21 T cell receptor beta chains from a single sample sequenced in a study of cytomegalovirus exposure and HLA in healthy donors. Method: immunoSEQ multiplex PCR; TCRdb's copy keeps in-frame clones and lacks some. The sample lists 200,000 to 250,000 clones; around nine tenths were seen once. The sequencing sample was made of PBMCs. Every receptor here comes from a woman under 30 in good health and CMV-seropositive.

This clone was seen only a few times. The chain carries TRBV5-1 and TRBJ1-5, with 7 bases lining up with TRBD1. CDR1 is SGHRS, CDR2 YFSETQ, per germline. There are 13 residues in the CDR3. J was trimmed by 6 bases and V by 3 bases; bases with no gene match: 3. In DNA, the CDR3 is TGCGCCAGCAGCTACGACAGGGCTCAGCCCCAGCATTTT. Protein product: CASSYDRAQPQHF.

This clone was detected once. The chain carries TRBV11-1 and TRBJ1-1; 7 bases align to TRBD1. The CDR3 extends over 17 amino acids. Germline V lookup: CDR1 SGHAT, CDR2 FQDESV (reference sequence). The V gene end was trimmed by 1 base and the J gene end by 0 bases; junction bases not matched to a gene: 8. Here the CDR3 DNA reads TGTGCCAGCAGCTTAGGCCGCAGAACAGGGGTGAACACTGAAGCTTTCTTT. It codes for CASSLGRRTGVNTEAFF.

CDR3 amino acids: CSVPGTGEGYTF. CDR3 DNA sequence: TGCAGCGTCCCCGGGACAGGGGAGGGCTACACCTTC. This sequence joins TRBV29-1 and TRBJ1-2; 10 bases line up with TRBD1. Germline assignment: CDR1 SQVTM and CDR2 ANQGSEA. The CDR3 has 12 amino acids. J gave up 8 bases and V 6 bases, and 6 bases lay outside the gene matches.

On this clone: At one end, the junction sequence differs from germline, possibly due to a read error. The J gene is TRBJ2-7, the V gene TRBV7-2; 10 bases line up with TRBD2. The germline CDR1 and CDR2 sequences are SGHTA and FQGNSA. The CDR3 is made up of 13 amino acids. Here the CDR3 DNA reads TGTGCCAGCAGCTTAATCCGGCTAGCGGGAGTGAACTTC. Protein sequence: CASSLIRLAGVNF.

The V call is TRBV29-1, the J call TRBJ1-5; D is unclear. CDR1 and CDR2 from the germline V gene are SQVTM and ANQGSEA. The V and J ends lost 4 bases and 6 bases respectively, with 13 bases between them. The CDR3 is made up of 13 amino acids. CDR3 amino acids: CSVGTDPGQPQHF. DNA of the CDR3: TGCAGCGTTGGGACTGATCCGGGTCAGCCCCAGCATTTT.

The chain is built from TRBV7-2 and TRBJ2-1; D not resolved. Trimming took off 3 bases at V and 2 bases at J, with 11 bases between the two ends. Germline CDR1 SGHTA, CDR2 FQGNSA. The CDR3 is made up of 15 amino acids. In nucleotides, the CDR3 is TGTGCCAGCAGCTTTACGGAGTCGGCCTACAATGAGCAGTTCTTC. Translating gives CASSFTESAYNEQFF.

This sequence joins TRBV7-9 and TRBJ1-2; D remains ambiguous. This CDR3 has 15 amino acids. The V end was cut by 1 base, the J end by 2 bases, with 11 bases between. The germline V gene has CDR1 SEHNR and CDR2 FQNEAQ (reference sequence). This chain's CDR3 is CASSLGPQSNYGYTF. CDR3 coding DNA: TGTGCCAGCAGCTTAGGTCCACAGTCGAACTATGGCTACACCTTC.

The V call is TRBV4-2, the J call TRBJ2-2; D remains ambiguous. Deletions cut 1 base from V and 4 bases from J, with 4 bases between. The CDR3 runs to 13 residues. Germline V gives CDR1 LGHNA, CDR2 YNFKEQ. CDR3 bases: TGTGCCAGCAGCCAAGTCGTCACCGGGGAGCTGTTTTTT. This codes for CASSQVVTGELFF.

This clone occurred once. The rearrangement uses TRBV5-4 and TRBJ1-1, with TRBD1 identical over 8 bases. Losses at the gene ends were 5 bases for V and 3 bases for J; bases not matched to a gene: 9. Germline V CDR1 and CDR2: SGHNT, YYREEE (reference sequence). The length of the CDR3 is 15 residues. The DNA for the CDR3 is TGTGCCAGCAGACGAGACAGGGGACACGACACTGAAGCTTTCTTT. Translated, it gives CASRRDRGHDTEAFF.

The rearrangement joins TRBV4-1 to TRBJ2-7, with D perhaps TRBD2 (6 bases). The CDR3 sequence is 15 residues long. Germline V CDR1 and CDR2: MGHRA, YSYEKL. V lost 0 bases and J 3 bases, leaving 12 bases between the germline ends. The DNA for the CDR3 is TGCGCCAGCAGCCAAGAAAGGGCGGGACTCTACGAGCAGTACTTC. It codes for CASSQERAGLYEQYF.

The V and J genes are TRBV7-3 and TRBJ2-2; 11 bases agree with TRBD2. The trim removed 5 bases at V and 5 bases at J, leaving 4 bases unmatched. This CDR3 is 15 amino acids long. Per germline, CDR1 SGHTA and CDR2 FQGTGA. Here the CDR3 reads CASSTSGSGTGELFF. DNA of the CDR3: TGTGCCAGCAGCACTAGCGGGAGCGGGACCGGGGAGCTGTTTTTT.

The chain couples TRBV5-4 to TRBJ2-7; perhaps TRBD1 as D (6 bases). The germline CDR1 and CDR2 sequences are SGHNT and YYREEE (reference sequence). This CDR3 spans 12 amino acids. V was pared by 7 bases and J by 3 bases, with 11 bases between. The CDR3 DNA sequence: TGTGCCAGCGGCTGGGGGCGCTACGAGCAGTACTTC. This translates into CASGWGRYEQYF.

This rearrangement joins TRBV4-1 to TRBJ2-1; D unresolved. CDR1 MGHRA and CDR2 YSYEKL come from the germline V gene. There are 16 residues in the CDR3. V was clipped by 0 bases and J by 5 bases, with 14 bases between them. This CDR3 is CASSQDPGSRNNEQFF. In nucleotides, the CDR3 is TGCGCCAGCAGCCAAGATCCCGGGTCTCGCAACAATGAGCAGTTCTTC.

This rearrangement joins TRBV9 to TRBJ1-5, with 8 bases aligning to TRBD1. Germline CDR1 SGDLS, CDR2 YYNGEE. Unmatched junction bases numbered 3, after V lost 0 bases and J lost 4 bases. The CDR3 has 15 residues. In nucleotides, the CDR3 is TGTGCCAGCAGCGTAGGGACAGGGCTGAATCAGCCCCAGCATTTT. It translates to CASSVGTGLNQPQHF.

The chain is built from TRBV7-8 and TRBJ2-7, with D possibly being TRBD2 (6 bases). The CDR3 loop spans 15 amino acids. V dropped 1 base and J dropped 0 bases, with 10 bases sitting between them. The V gene's germline CDR1 is SGHVS and CDR2 FQNEAQ. CDR3 DNA sequence: TGTGCCAGCAGCTTAGTGGGCGGGAACTCCTACGAGCAGTACTTC. It specifies CASSLVGGNSYEQYF. Based on the CDR3 plus reference TRBV7-8 and TRBJ2-7, the full variable domain is GAGVSQSPRYKVAKRGQDVALRCDPISGHVSLFWYQQALGQGPEFLTYFQNEAQLDKSGLPSDRFFAERPEGSVSTLKIQRTQQEDSAVYLCASSLVGGNSYEQYFGPGTRLTVT.

The chain uses TRBV5-1 and TRBJ2-7, with D perhaps matching TRBD2 (5 bases). The CDR3 extends over 11 amino acids. V shed 6 bases and J shed 5 bases, with 9 bases lying between them. Germline V gene lookup returns CDR1 SGHRS and CDR2 YFSETQ. The CDR3 protein is CASTAGNEQYF. CDR3 in DNA: TGCGCCAGCACCGCCGGGAACGAGCAGTACTTC.

The chain has TRBV19 and TRBJ1-1, with 7 bases lining up with TRBD1. The CDR3 contains 16 residues. Per the germline V gene, CDR1 is LNHDA and CDR2 is SQIVND (reference sequence). Trimming took 5 bases from V and 0 from J; bases not matched to a gene: 9. CDR3 nucleotide sequence: TGTGCCAGTAGTCCTCCGACAGGGAGAATGAACACTGAAGCTTTCTTT. It codes for CASSPPTGRMNTEAFF.

The V and J genes are TRBV5-1 and TRBJ2-7; 8 bases match TRBD1. The CDR3 sequence is 15 residues long. V gave up 0 bases and J gave up 6 bases; unmatched junction bases: 8. In germline, CDR1 is SGHRS, CDR2 YFSETQ. CDR3 in DNA: TGCGCCAGCAGCTTGGGACCGGGACAGGTTCGCGAGCAGTACTTC. Amino acid sequence: CASSLGPGQVREQYF. Using reference TRBV5-1 and TRBJ2-7 for the parts outside the CDR3, the full variable domain is KAGVTQTPRYLIKTRGQQVTLSCSPISGHRSVSWYQQTPGQGLQFLFEYFSETQRNKGNFPGRFSGRQFSNSRSEMNVSTLELGDSALYLCASSLGPGQVREQYFGPGTRLTVT.

This clone showed up just once. This sequence joins TRBV9 and TRBJ2-1; D uncertain. The ends were cut back, 0 bases at V and 4 bases at J, with 5 bases in the middle. The CDR3 is 13 amino acids. Germline V gene data show CDR1 as SGDLS and CDR2 as YYNGEE. This chain's CDR3 is CASSVDGYNEQFF. The CDR3 nucleotides read TGTGCCAGCAGCGTAGACGGGTACAATGAGCAGTTCTTC. The full variable domain, its missing parts supplied by reference TRBV9 and TRBJ2-1, is DSGVTQTPKHLITATGQRVTLRCSPRSGDLSVYWYQQSLDQGLQFLIQYYNGEERAKGNILERFSAQQFPDLHSELNLSSLELGDSALYFCASSVDGYNEQFFGPGTRLTVL.

Details on this clone: This may arise from a read error, as a much more abundant clone is one base away. The chain recombines TRBV6-1 with TRBJ2-7, with a possible D match to TRBD1 (5 bases). Trimming removed 6 bases at V and 3 bases at J, with 9 bases between. CDR3 size: 12 residues. The germline V gene encodes CDR1 MNHNS and CDR2 SASEGT. CDR3 DNA sequence: TGTGCCAGCAGGGAGACAGTCTACGAGCAGTACTTC. Translating it yields CASRETVYEQYF.

The chain combines TRBV6-5 with TRBJ1-1; no clear D. From germline, CDR1 is MNHEY and CDR2 SVGAGI. V was pared by 5 bases and J by 0 bases, with 10 bases between. The CDR3 consists of 14 residues. CDR3 sequence (DNA): TGTGCCAGCAGTAAACAGTTCATGAACACTGAAGCTTTCTTT. Amino acid sequence: CASSKQFMNTEAFF.